This T cell receptor (beta chain) is from a study of molecular identifiers for immune sequencing clone quantification. General study results and limits: Whereas clones above 20 RNA copies held under 1% of naive-cell molecules, they held over 97% of effector molecules.

TCRdb used MiXCR to reprocess the PCR reads, holding one entry per CDR3 protein. The sample consists of approximately 590,000 distinct CDR3 sequences, 25% of them appearing once. This clonotype was seen at least ten times. Its specificity is not known. The CDR3 runs to 15 residues. With 0 bases removed from V and 2 bases from J, the gap between germline ends came to 9 bases. CDR1 and CDR2 from the germline V gene are SGHRS and YFSETQ. Sequenced material: naive CD8+ T cells from blood, with Jurkat cell RNA spiked in. Subset of the sample: FACS-sorted CD8+CD4-CCR7+CD45RA+ naive T cells. The chain employs TRBV5-1 and TRBJ2-1; D is uncertain. The source is a human donor in good health. Some libraries in this study had Jurkat cell RNA spiked in. CDR3 coding DNA: TGCGCCAGCAGCTTGGACGCTCCCACCTACAATGAGCAGTTCTTC. Translating it yields CASSLDAPTYNEQFF.